This T cell receptor (beta chain) was recorded in a study of control samples from healthy donors and cancer patients. Clones were read by immunoSEQ multiplex PCR, and TCRdb kept only the in-frame ones, dropping some. The data hold roughly 79,000 clones, with roughly 80% observed a single time. Per the germline V gene, CDR1 is LNHDA and CDR2 is SQIVND (reference sequence). The length of the CDR3 is 14 residues. Trimming took 7 bases from V and 0 from J; bases not matched to a gene: 4. This receptor was obtained from a man between 45 and 60 years old in good health. Specimen: blood. The chain employs TRBV19 and TRBJ1-1; TRBD1 aligns across 8 bases. The CDR3 here is CASIRTGMNTEAFF. The CDR3 DNA reads TGTGCCAGTATTCGGACAGGGATGAACACTGAAGCTTTCTTT.